This T cell receptor (beta chain) was profiled in a study of blood T cell repertoires in COVID-19. Study-wide background: Specimens from acute and convalescent COVID-19 originated in the United States, Italy and Spain. Sample material is recorded as cDNA or gDNA derived from T cells, B-cell-depleted T cells, or PBMCs.

As originally analysed: Estimation of nucleated cell counts was performed using reference gene primer amplification. The protocol was immunoSEQ multiplex PCR, while the TCRdb copy is restricted to in-frame clones and leaves out a portion. V, J and clone size were drawn from that table, and D and trimming were deduced from the DNA. The data show about 300,000 clones, approximately 88% seen once. CDR1 and CDR2 (germline): MGHRA, YSYEKL. With 2 bases clipped from V and 7 bases from J, the junction kept 10 bases outside the gene matches. This CDR3 comprises 17 residues. The chain has TRBV4-1 and TRBJ1-6, with 8 bases lining up with TRBD1. Sequencing was performed on peripheral blood. The clonotype originates from a woman in her 30s who had recovered from COVID-19. CDR3 nucleotides: TGCGCCAGCAGCCAACTTCCAAGACAGGGGAGGAATTCACCCCTCCACTTT. It translates to CASSQLPRQGRNSPLHF.